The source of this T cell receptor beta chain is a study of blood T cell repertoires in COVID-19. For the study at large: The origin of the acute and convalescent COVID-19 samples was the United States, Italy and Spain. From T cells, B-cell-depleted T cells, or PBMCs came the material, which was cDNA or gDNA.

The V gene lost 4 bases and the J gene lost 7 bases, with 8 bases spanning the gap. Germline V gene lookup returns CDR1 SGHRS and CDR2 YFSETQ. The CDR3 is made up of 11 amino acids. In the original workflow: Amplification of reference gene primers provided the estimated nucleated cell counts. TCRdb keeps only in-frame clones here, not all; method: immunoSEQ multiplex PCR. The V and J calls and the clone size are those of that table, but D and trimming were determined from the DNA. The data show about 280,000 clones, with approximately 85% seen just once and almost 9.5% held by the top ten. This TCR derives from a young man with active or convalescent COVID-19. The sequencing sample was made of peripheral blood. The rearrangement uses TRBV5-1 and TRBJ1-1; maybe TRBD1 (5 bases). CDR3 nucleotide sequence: TGCGCCAGCAGCCCGGGGGTTGAAGCTTTCTTT. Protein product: CASSPGVEAFF.